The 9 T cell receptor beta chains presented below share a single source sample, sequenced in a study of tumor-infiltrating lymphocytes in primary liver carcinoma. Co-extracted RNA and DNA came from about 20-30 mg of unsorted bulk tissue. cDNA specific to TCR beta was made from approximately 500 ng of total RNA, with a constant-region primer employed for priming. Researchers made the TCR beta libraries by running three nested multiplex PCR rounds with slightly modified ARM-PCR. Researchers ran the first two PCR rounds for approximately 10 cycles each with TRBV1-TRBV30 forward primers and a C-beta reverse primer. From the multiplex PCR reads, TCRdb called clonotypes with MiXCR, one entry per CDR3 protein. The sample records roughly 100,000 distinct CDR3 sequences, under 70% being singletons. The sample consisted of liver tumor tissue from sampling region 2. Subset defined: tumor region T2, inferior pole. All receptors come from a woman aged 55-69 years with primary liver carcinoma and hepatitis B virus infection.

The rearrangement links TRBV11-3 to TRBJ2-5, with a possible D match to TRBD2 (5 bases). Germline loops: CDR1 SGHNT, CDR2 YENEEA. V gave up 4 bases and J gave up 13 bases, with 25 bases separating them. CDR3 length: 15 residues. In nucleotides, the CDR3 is TGTGCCAGCAGCTCCCGTCGGGGATACCAAGAGACCAGGTACTTC. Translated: CASSSRRGYQETRYF.

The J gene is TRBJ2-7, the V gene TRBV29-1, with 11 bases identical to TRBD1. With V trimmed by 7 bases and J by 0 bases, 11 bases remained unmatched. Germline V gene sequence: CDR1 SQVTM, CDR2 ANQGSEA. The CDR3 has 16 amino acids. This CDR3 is CSAGTGGSLSSYEQYF. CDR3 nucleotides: TGCAGCGCCGGGACAGGGGGTTCCTTAAGCTCCTACGAGCAGTACTTC.

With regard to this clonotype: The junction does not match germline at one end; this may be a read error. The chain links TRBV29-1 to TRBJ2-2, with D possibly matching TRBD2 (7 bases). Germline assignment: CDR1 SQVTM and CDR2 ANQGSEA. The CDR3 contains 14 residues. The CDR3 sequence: CRADRGAGHGELFF. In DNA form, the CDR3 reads TGCAGAGCCGATCGGGGGGCCGGCCACGGGGAGTTGTTTTTT.

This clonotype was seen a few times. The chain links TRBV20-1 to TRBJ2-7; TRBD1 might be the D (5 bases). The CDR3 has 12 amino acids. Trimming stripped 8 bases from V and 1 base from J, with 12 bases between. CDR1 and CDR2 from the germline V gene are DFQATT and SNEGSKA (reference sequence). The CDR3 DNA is TGCAGTACCCCGGACAAATCCTACGAGCAGTACTTC. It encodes CSTPDKSYEQYF.

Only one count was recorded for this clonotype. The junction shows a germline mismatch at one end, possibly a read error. The CDR3 nucleotides are TGTACCAGGAGCCCTTTGGATACGCAATATTTT. Protein sequence: CTRSPLDTQYF. The genes are TRBV11-2 and TRBJ2-3; D is ambiguous. This CDR3 has 11 residues. Germline lookup yields CDR1 SGHAT and CDR2 FQNNGV.

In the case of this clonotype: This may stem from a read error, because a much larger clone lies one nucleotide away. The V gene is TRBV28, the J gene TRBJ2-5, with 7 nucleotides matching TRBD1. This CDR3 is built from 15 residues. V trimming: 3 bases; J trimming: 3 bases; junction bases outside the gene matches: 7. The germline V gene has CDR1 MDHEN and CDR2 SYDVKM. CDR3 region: CASSFAGTVEETQYF. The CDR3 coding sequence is TGTGCCAGCAGTTTTGCAGGGACAGTAGAAGAGACCCAGTACTTC.

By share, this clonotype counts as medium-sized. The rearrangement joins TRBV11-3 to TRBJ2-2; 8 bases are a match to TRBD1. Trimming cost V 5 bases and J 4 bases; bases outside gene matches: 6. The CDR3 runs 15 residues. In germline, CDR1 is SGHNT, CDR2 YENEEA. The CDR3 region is CASSQGASSTGELFF. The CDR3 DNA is TGTGCCAGCAGCCAGGGGGCTAGCAGCACCGGGGAGCTGTTTTTT.

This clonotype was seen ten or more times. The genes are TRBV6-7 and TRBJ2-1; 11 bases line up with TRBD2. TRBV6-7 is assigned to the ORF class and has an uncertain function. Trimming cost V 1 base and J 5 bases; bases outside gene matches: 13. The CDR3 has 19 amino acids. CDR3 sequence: CASSYWMIAGGPVHNEQFF. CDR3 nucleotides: TGTGCCAGCAGTTACTGGATGATAGCGGGAGGGCCGGTCCACAATGAGCAGTTCTTC.

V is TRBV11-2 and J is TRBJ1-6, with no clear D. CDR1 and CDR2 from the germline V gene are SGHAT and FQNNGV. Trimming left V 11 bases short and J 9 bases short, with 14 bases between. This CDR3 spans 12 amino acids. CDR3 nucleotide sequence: TGTGCCTGTAGCTTACATAGTTCACCCCTCCACTTT. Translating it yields CACSLHSSPLHF.